This T cell receptor beta chain was documented in a study of low-dose radiotherapy and immunotherapy resistance in tumors. Alpha and beta chains were covered, as first-strand cDNA relied on TRAV- and TRBV-specific primers. TCR amplification involved 15 to 25 PCR cycles with a constant-region primer and V-primer adapter. One entry per CDR3 protein results from TCRdb running MiXCR on the reads. The profile shows nearly 95,000 distinct CDR3 sequences, 9.4% of them singletons. Stated time point: before trial treatment. CDR1 and CDR2 (germline): MDHEN, SYDVKM. There are 12 residues in the CDR3. V was clipped by 6 bases and J by 5 bases, with 8 bases between them.

This sequence joins TRBV28 and TRBJ1-5; no clear D gene. The TCR originated in a male donor with prostate cancer. The sequences come from PBMCs, collected before treatment. Here the CDR3 DNA reads TGTGCCAGCAGCAGAGGTGATCAGCCCCAGCATTTT. Protein product: CASSRGDQPQHF.